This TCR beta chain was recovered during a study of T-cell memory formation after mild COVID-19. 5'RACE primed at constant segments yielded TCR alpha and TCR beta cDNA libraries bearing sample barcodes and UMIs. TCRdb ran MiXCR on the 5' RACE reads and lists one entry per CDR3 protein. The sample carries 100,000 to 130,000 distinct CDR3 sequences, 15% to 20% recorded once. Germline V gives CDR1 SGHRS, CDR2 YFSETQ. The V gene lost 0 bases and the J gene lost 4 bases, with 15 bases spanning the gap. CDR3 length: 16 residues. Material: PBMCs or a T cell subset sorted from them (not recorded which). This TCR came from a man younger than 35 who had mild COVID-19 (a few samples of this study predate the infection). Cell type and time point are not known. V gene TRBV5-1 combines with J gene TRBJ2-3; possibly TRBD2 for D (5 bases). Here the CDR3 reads CASSLAPSGLADTQYF. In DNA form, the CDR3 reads TGCGCCAGCAGCTTGGCACCCAGCGGCTTGGCAGATACGCAGTATTTT.